The source of this TCR beta chain is a study of technical replicates of blood from several donors. Profiling relied on immunoSEQ multiplex PCR, and the TCRdb table lists in-frame clones only, not all of them. The sample lists 72,000 or so clones, 92% seen once, with about 0.43% in the top ten. The CDR3 runs 15 residues. J gave up 4 bases and V 2 bases, and 5 bases lay outside the gene matches. Looked up from germline, CDR1 is SGHRS and CDR2 is YFSETQ. This rearrangement joins TRBV5-1 to TRBJ1-4, with 7 bases matching TRBD1. This TCR derives from a human donor in good health. The specimen was T cells isolated from PBMCs. CDR3 nucleotide sequence: TGCGCCAGCAGCTTTGGGGACAGCCGTAATGAAAAACTGTTTTTT. Amino acid sequence: CASSFGDSRNEKLFF.